These T cell receptor beta chains were read from a single sample in a study of cytomegalovirus exposure and HLA in healthy donors. Produced via immunoSEQ multiplex PCR; TCRdb's table is partial and in-frame only. The sample shows around 75,000 clones, 70% to 80% of them seen only once. The material sequenced was PBMCs. These receptors were taken from a man aged 35 to 55 in good health and CMV-seronegative. CDR3s include the opening cysteine and the closing phenylalanine or tryptophan. Fields, in order: D gene, V gene, clone size, J gene, CDR3 DNA, CDR3 protein. A D gene is named only where the DNA matches it firmly. Some rows have no size entry. The others give once, few or many, or a class for an expanded clone.

.	TRBV30	.	TRBJ1-1	TGTGCCTGGAGTTGGTTTGCAGGGCGGACTGAAGCTTTCTTT	CAWSWFAGRTEAFF
.	TRBV4-2	many	TRBJ1-6	TGTGCCAGCAGCCAAACGGACAGCTCGAATTCACCCCTCCACTTT	CASSQTDSSNSPLHF
TRBD1	TRBV7-9	.	TRBJ1-1	TGTTCCTGTAGAGGGGGCAACACTGAAGCTTTCTTT	CSCRGGNTEAFF
TRBD2	TRBV7-8	.	TRBJ2-1	TGTGCCAGCAGCTTAAGACTAGCGGGGGGTATTAACCGCAATGAGCAGTTCTTC	CASSLRLAGGINRNEQFF
TRBD1	TRBV15	.	TRBJ1-2	TGTGCCACCAGCTTCGGACAGGGGGGAAATGGCTACACCTTC	CATSFGQGGNGYTF
.	TRBV5-1	.	TRBJ2-3	TGCGCCAGCAGCCTCGGAGGAGTGAGTGAGTATACGCAGTATTTT	CASSLGGVSEYTQYF
.	TRBV13	.	TRBJ2-6	TGTGCCAGCAGTAATCAGGGGACTGGGGCCAACGTCCTGACTTTC	CASSNQGTGANVLTF
TRBD1	TRBV2	.	TRBJ2-7	TGTGCCAGCATGCTAGGGACAGGGGCTTTCGAGCAGTACTTC	CASMLGTGAFEQYF
TRBD1	TRBV5-4	.	TRBJ1-2	TGTGCCCGCAGCCAGGACAGGGGAGCCTCCCGGGGTGGGTACACCTTC	CARSQDRGASRGGYTF
.	TRBV4-1	once	TRBJ1-3	TGCGCCAGCAGATCCTACGAGGGCGACTCTGGAAACACCATATATTTT	CASRSYEGDSGNTIYF
.	TRBV27	.	TRBJ2-7	TGTGCCAGCGGTCGTGGGGGAGGGGGACTCTCCTACGAGCAGTACTTC	CASGRGGGGLSYEQYF
.	TRBV5-1	.	TRBJ1-1	TGCGCCAGCAGCTTGTTGGCCACGAACACTGAAGCTTTCTTT	CASSLLATNTEAFF
.	TRBV5-1	.	TRBJ2-2	TGCGCCAGCAGCTTTGGCGGGGGCGCGAACACCGGGGAGCTGTTTTTT	CASSFGGGANTGELFF
.	TRBV23-1	.	TRBJ2-7	TGCGCCAGCAGTCCGAAAGCACCAAGAGGCTCCTACGAGCAGTACTTC	CASSPKAPRGSYEQYF
.	TRBV4-2	few	TRBJ1-5	TGTGCCAGCAGCCAAGATCGAGCCTCCAACCAGCCCCAGCATTTT	CASSQDRASNQPQHF
.	TRBV5-1	few	TRBJ1-1	TGCGCCAGCAGCTTGACAGCCTTTAGTGATGAAGCTTTCTTT	CASSLTAFSDEAFF
.	TRBV5-1	.	TRBJ2-5	TGCGCCAGCAGCTGGGGAGGGACAGGGACTAGAGTGGACCAGTACTTC	CASSWGGTGTRVDQYF
.	TRBV27	.	TRBJ1-1	TGTGCCAGCAGTTTATCCCGGGAGAACACTGAAGCTTTCTTT	CASSLSRENTEAFF
.	TRBV11-2	.	TRBJ2-1	TGTGCCAGCAGCTTAAACTGGGAGCAGTTCTTC	CASSLNWEQFF
.	TRBV14	few	TRBJ1-6	TGTGCCAGCAGCTCGGGAAATTCACCCCTCCACTTT	CASSSGNSPLHF
.	TRBV27	.	TRBJ1-2	TGTGCCAGCAGTTTACAAGGGGCAAACGGTAACTATGGCTACACCTTC	CASSLQGANGNYGYTF
.	TRBV7-9	.	TRBJ1-2	TGTGCCAGCAGCCCTGGGAGGACCCTATCGGGCTACACCTTC	CASSPGRTLSGYTF
TRBD1	TRBV11-2	.	TRBJ1-1	TGTGCCAGCAGCTTGATGGACAGGGGGGAGACCACTGAAGCTTTCTTT	CASSLMDRGETTEAFF
.	TRBV9	.	TRBJ2-5	TGTGCCAGCAGCGTAGCCTCCCAAGAGACCCAGTACTTC	CASSVASQETQYF
.	TRBV4-1	few	TRBJ1-3	TGCGCCAGCAGCCCCTGGGGGGGAACAAGAAACACCATATATTTT	CASSPWGGTRNTIYF
.	TRBV7-8	.	TRBJ1-2	TGTGCCAGCAGCTTAGTAGGGGAGGGGAGTCGGGGCTACACCTTC	CASSLVGEGSRGYTF
.	TRBV5-8	.	TRBJ1-6	TGTGCCAGCAGCTCGCAGAGATCAGGGAATTCACCCCTCCACTTT	CASSSQRSGNSPLHF
.	TRBV13	.	TRBJ1-5	TGTGCCAGCAGCTCCGGGAGTAGCAATCAGCCCCAGCATTTT	CASSSGSSNQPQHF
.	TRBV6-4	.	TRBJ2-4	TGTGCCAGCAGTGTCCGGGGAGGAGACATTCAGTACTTC	CASSVRGGDIQYF
.	TRBV9	.	TRBJ2-1	TGTGCCAGCAGCGTAGAGCCCGAAAATGAGCAGTTCTTC	CASSVEPENEQFF
TRBD2	TRBV4-2	few	TRBJ2-1	TGTGCCAGCAGCCAAGATCCTAGCGGGGGGGCCTACAATGAGCAGTTCTTC	CASSQDPSGGAYNEQFF
.	TRBV12-2	.	TRBJ2-3	TGTGCAAGTCGCTTAGTATCTAGCGGGGGGACAGATACGCAGTATTTT	CASRLVSSGGTDTQYF
.	TRBV18	.	TRBJ2-7	TGTGCCAGCTCACCAGTGACAGAGTACGAGCAGTACTTC	CASSPVTEYEQYF
TRBD1	TRBV4-1	.	TRBJ2-7	TGCGCCAGCAGCCATGACCGGGACAGGGTCGGCGAGCAGTACTTC	CASSHDRDRVGEQYF
TRBD1	TRBV28	.	TRBJ1-2	TGTGCCAGCACCCTAGGAGGACAGGGCAACTATGGCTACACCTTC	CASTLGGQGNYGYTF
TRBD2	TRBV27	.	TRBJ2-7	TGTGCCAGCACTTTTTTCTCTAGCGGGGCCTCCTACGAGCAGTACTTC	CASTFFSSGASYEQYF
.	TRBV30	.	TRBJ1-5	TGTGCCTGGAGTCGCCTTGGACAACGAAATCAGCCCCAGCATTTT	CAWSRLGQRNQPQHF
.	TRBV12-5	.	TRBJ1-2	TGTGCTAGTGGTTCAACCCCGAGGATTCTTACTAACTATGGCTACACCTTC	CASGSTPRILTNYGYTF
.	TRBV6-5	.	TRBJ1-4	TGTGCCAGCAGTGTATCCAGGGCGGATGAAAAACTGTTTTTT	CASSVSRADEKLFF
.	TRBV6-6	few	TRBJ1-5	TGTGCCAGCAGGATGACGACAGCCCGGCCCCAGCATTTT	CASRMTTARPQHF
.	TRBV15	.	TRBJ2-6	TGTGCCACCAGCAGAGAGGTTTATAGCTCTGGGGCCAACGTCCTGACTTTC	CATSREVYSSGANVLTF
TRBD1	TRBV4-2	.	TRBJ2-7	TGTGCCAGCAGCCTAACACCTGACAGGGATGCCAACGAGCAGTACTTC	CASSLTPDRDANEQYF
.	TRBV29-1	.	TRBJ1-2	TGCAGCGTTGTAAATCCTATTTCGACGAGGGGCTACACCTTC	CSVVNPISTRGYTF
TRBD2	TRBV5-4	.	TRBJ2-7	TGTGCCAGCAGCTTGTCTAGCGGGGGGGCCCCTAGCTCCTACGAGCAGTACTTC	CASSLSSGGAPSSYEQYF
TRBD1	TRBV6-4	.	TRBJ1-2	TGTGCCAGCAGTCAGACAGGGCGCAGCGGCTACACCTTC	CASSQTGRSGYTF
.	TRBV6-5	.	TRBJ1-3	TGTGCCAGCGGGACTTCTGGAAACACCATATATTTT	CASGTSGNTIYF
.	TRBV30	.	TRBJ1-5	TGTGCCTGGAGTTATAACTTGAATCAGCCCCAGCATTTT	CAWSYNLNQPQHF
TRBD1	TRBV7-2	.	TRBJ2-7	TGTACCAGCAGCCGCCCCGGGACAGGGGGCTACGAGCAGTACTTC	CTSSRPGTGGYEQYF
.	TRBV7-2	.	TRBJ1-2	TGTGCCAGCAGCTTAACAAGGGGCGATAACTATGGCTACACCTTC	CASSLTRGDNYGYTF